In its sample, the clone carrying this TCR beta chain was seen many times. Its antigen is undetermined. These data belong to a study of T cells in Graves' hyperthyroidism and ophthalmopathy. This CDR3 is 13 amino acids long. The V segment lost 6 bases and the J segment 3 bases; nucleotides outside the gene matches: 4. Germline V gene data show CDR1 as MDHEN and CDR2 as SYDVKM. What was amplified from RNA transcripts were TCR beta CDR3 regions. The HTBI primer set was used in a first-round RT-PCR of the TCR CDR3. TCRdb re-derived calls from the multiplex PCR reads in MiXCR, one entry per CDR3 protein. This sample carries 330,000 or so distinct CDR3 sequences, over 15% of them seen once, and the ten largest clones take roughly 15%. Study-wide results and limits: Ophthalmopathy was identified by the model a median about 6.4 months ahead of onset. Most thyroid clonotypes expanded above 0.001 appeared in blood too.

Criteria for exclusion of patients were uncontrolled infection, other autoimmune disease, pregnancy or lactation. Clinical symptoms, serum thyroxine and TRAb, thyroid ultrasound and orbital computed tomography were used for the diagnoses. The rearrangement uses TRBV28 and TRBJ1-2; 7 nucleotides match TRBD1. The source is a woman between 40 and 55 years old with Graves' ophthalmopathy. Sequenced: blood. The CDR3 protein is CASSSGGYYGYTF. The CDR3 nucleotides are TGTGCCAGCAGCTCAGGGGGTTACTATGGCTACACCTTC.